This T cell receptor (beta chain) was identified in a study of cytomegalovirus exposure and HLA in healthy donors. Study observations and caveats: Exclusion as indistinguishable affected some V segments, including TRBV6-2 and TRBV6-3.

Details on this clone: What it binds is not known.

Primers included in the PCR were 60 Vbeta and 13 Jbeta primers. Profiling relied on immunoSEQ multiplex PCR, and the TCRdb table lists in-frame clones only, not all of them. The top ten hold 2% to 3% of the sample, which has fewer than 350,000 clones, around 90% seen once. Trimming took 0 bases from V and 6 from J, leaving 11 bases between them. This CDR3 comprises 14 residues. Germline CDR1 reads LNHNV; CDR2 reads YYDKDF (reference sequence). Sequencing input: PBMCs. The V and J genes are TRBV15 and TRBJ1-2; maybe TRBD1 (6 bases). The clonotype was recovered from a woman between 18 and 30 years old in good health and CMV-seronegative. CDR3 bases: TGTGCCACCAGCAGAGATCTGGGGGCTGATGGCTACACCTTC. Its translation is CATSRDLGADGYTF. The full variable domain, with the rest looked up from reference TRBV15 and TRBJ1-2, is DAMVIQNPRYQVTQFGKPVTLSCSQTLNHNVMYWYQQKSSQAPKLLFHYYDKDFNNEADTPDNFQSRRPNTSFCFLDIRSPGLGDTAMYLCATSRDLGADGYTFGSGTRLTVV.